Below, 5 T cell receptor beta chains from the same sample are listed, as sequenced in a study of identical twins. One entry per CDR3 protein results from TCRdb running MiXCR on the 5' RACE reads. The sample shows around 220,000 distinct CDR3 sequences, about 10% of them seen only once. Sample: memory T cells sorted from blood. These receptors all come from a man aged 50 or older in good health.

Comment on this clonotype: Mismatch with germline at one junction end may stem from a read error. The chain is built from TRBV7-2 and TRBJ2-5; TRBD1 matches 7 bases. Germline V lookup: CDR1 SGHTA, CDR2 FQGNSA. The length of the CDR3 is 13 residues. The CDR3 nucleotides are TGTGCCAGCAGCTTAGGCAACAGGGGCCCCGGGAACTTC. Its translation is CASSLGNRGPGNF.

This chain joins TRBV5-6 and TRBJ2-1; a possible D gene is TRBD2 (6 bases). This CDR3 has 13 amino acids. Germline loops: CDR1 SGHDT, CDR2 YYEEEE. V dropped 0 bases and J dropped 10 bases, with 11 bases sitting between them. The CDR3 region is CASSLVSGSEQFF. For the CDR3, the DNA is TGTGCCAGCAGCTTGGTCAGCGGGTCCGAGCAGTTCTTC.

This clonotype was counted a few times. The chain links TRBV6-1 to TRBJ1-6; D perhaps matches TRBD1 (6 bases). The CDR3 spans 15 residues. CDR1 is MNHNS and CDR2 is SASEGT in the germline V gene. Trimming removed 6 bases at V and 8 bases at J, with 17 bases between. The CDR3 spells CASSPRQGSYSPLHF. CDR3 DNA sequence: TGTGCCAGCAGCCCCCGCCAGGGGTCGTATTCACCCCTCCACTTT.

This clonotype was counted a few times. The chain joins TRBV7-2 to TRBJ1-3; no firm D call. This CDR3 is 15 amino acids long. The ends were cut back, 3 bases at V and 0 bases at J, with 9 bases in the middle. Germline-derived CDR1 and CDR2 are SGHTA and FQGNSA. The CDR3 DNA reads TGTGCCAGCAGCTTCGCCGGTGGCTCTGGAAACACCATATATTTT. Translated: CASSFAGGSGNTIYF.

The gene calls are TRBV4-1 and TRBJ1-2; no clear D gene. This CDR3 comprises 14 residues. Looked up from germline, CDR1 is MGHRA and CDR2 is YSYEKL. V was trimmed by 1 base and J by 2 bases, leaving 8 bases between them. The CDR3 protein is CASSQVRGNYGYTF. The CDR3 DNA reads TGCGCCAGCAGCCAAGTTCGAGGGAACTATGGCTACACCTTC.